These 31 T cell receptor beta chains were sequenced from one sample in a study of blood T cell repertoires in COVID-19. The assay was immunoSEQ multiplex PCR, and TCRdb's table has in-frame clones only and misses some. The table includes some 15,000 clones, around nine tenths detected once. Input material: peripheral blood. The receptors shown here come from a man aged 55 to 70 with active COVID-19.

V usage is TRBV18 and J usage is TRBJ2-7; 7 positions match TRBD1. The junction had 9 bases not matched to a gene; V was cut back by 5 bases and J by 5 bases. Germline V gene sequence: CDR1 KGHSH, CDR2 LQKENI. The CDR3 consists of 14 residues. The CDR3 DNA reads TGTGCCAGCTCATCCCGACAGGGCATCCACGAGCAGTACGTC. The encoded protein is CASSSRQGIHEQYV.

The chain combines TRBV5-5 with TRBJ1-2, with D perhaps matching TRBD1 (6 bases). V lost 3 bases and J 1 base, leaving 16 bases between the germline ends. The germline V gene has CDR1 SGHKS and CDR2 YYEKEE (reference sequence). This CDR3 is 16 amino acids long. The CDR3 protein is CASSSPWDIGNYGYTF. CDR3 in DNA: TGTGCCAGCAGCTCTCCTTGGGACATCGGTAACTATGGCTACACCTTC.

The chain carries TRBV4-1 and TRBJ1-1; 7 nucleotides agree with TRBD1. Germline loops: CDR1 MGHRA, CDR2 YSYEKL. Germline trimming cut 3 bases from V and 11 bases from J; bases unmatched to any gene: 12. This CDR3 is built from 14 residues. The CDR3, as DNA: TGCGCCAGCAGCCAGAGGGGACAGACGGTAGGGGCTTTCTTT. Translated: CASSQRGQTVGAFF.

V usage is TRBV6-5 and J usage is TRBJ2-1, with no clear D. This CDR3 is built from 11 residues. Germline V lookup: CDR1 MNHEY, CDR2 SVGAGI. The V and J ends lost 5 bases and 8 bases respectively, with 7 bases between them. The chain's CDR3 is CASSLSDEQFF. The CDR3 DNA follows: TGTGCCAGCAGTCTGTCGGATGAGCAGTTCTTC.

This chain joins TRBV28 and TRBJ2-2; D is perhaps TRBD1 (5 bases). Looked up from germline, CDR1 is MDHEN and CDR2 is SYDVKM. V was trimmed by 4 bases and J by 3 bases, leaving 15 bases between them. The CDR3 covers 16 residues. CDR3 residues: CASSYPPTGYTGELFF. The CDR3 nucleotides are TGTGCCAGCAGTTACCCACCCACAGGCTACACCGGGGAGCTGTTTTTT. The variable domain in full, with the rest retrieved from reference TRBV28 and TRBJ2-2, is DVKVTQSSRYLVKRTGEKVFLECVQDMDHENMFWYRQDPGLGLRLIYFSYDVKMKEKGDIPEGYSVSREKKERFSLILESASTNQTSMYLCASSYPPTGYTGELFFGEGSRLTVL.

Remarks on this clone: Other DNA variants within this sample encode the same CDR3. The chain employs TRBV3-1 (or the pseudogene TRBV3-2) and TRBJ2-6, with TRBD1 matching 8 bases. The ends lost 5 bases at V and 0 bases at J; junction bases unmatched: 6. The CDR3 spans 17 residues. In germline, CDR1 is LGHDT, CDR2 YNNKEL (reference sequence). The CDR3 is CASSGQGTYSGANVLTF. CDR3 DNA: TGTGCCAGCAGCGGACAGGGAACGTACTCTGGGGCCAACGTCCTGACTTTC.

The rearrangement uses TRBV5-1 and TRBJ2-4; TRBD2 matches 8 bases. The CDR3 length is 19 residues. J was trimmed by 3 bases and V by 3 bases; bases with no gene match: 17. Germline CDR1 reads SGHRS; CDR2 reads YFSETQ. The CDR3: CASSSRGGGSIFDKNIQYF. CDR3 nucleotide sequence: TGCGCCAGCAGCTCAAGGGGCGGGGGGTCCATATTTGACAAAAACATTCAGTACTTC.

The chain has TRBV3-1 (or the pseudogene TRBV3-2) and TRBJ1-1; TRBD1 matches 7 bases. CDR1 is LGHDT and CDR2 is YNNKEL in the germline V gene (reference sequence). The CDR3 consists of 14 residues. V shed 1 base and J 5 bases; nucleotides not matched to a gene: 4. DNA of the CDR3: TGTGCCAGCAGCCAAGCATCAGGGGGGACTGAAGCTTTCTTT. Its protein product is CASSQASGGTEAFF.

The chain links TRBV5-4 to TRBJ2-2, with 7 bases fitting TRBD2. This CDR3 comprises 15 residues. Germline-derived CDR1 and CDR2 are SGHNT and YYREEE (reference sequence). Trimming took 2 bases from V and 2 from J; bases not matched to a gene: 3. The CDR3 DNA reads TGTGCCAGCAGCTTTGGCGGGGGTAACACCGGGGAGCTGTTTTTT. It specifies CASSFGGGNTGELFF.

The DNA for the CDR3 is TGTGCCAGCAGTTTGGAGGCGGAACAGCCCCAGCATTTT. Amino acid sequence: CASSLEAEQPQHF. This sequence joins TRBV6-4 and TRBJ1-5; D is ambiguous. The CDR3 runs 13 residues. From germline, CDR1 is MRHNA and CDR2 SNTAGT. The V end lost 5 bases, the J end lost 7 bases, and 12 bases lay between the germline ends.

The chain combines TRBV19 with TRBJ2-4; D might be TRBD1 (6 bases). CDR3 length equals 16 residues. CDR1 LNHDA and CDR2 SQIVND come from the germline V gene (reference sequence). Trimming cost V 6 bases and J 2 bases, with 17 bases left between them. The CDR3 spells CASRTGRGATKNIQYF. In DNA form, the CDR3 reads TGTGCCAGTAGAACGGGCAGGGGCGCAACCAAAAACATTCAGTACTTC.

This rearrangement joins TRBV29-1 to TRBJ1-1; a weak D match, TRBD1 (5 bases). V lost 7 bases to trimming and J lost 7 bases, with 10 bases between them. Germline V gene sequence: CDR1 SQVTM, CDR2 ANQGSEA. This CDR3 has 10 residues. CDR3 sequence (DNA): TGCAGCGCAATCACAGGTGAAGCTTTCTTT. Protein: CSAITGEAFF.

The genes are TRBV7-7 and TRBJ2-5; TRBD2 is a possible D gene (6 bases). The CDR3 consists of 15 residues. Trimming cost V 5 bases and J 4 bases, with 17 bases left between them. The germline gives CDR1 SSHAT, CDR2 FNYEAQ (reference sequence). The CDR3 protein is CASSPSGGKGETQYF. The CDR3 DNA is TGTGCCAGCAGCCCCAGTGGAGGGAAGGGAGAGACCCAGTACTTC.

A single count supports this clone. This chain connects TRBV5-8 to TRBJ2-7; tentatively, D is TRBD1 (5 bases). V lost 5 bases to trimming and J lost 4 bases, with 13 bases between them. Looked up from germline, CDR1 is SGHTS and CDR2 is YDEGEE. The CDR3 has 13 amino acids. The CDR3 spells CASSPGFGYEQYV. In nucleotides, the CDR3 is TGTGCCAGCAGTCCAGGGTTCGGGTACGAGCAGTACGTC.

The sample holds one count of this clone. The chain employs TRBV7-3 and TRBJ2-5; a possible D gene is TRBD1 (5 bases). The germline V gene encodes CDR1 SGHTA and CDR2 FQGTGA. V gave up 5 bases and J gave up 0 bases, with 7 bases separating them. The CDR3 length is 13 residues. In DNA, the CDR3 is TGTGCCAGCAGCCTGGGGCACCAAGAGACCCAGTACTTC. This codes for CASSLGHQETQYF. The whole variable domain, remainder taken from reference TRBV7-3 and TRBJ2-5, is GAGVSQTPSNKVTEKGKYVELRCDPISGHTALYWYRQSLGQGPEFLIYFQGTGAADDSGLPNDRFFAVRPEGSVSTLKIQRTERGDSAVYLCASSLGHQETQYFGPGTRLLVL.

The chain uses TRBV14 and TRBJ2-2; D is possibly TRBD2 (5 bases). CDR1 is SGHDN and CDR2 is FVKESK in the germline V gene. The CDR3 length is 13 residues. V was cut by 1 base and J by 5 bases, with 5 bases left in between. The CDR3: CASSQAGTGELFF. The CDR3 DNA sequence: TGTGCCAGCAGCCAAGCGGGGACCGGGGAGCTGTTTTTT. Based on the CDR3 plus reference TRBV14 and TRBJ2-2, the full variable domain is EAGVTQFPSHSVIEKGQTVTLRCDPISGHDNLYWYRRVMGKEIKFLLHFVKESKQDESGMPNNRFLAERTGGTYSTLKVQPAELEDSGVYFCASSQAGTGELFFGEGSRLTVL.

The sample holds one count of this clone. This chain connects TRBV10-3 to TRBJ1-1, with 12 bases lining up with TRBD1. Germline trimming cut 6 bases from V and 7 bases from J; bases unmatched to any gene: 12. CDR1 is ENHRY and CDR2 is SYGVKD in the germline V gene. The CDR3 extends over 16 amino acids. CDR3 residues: CAIRNGGTGGAGEAFF. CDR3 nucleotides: TGTGCCATCAGGAATGGAGGGACAGGGGGCGCGGGTGAAGCTTTCTTT.

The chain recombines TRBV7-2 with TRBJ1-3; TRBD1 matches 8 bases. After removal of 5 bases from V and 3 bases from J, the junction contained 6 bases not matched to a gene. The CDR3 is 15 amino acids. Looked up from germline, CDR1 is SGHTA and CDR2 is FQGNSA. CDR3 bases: TGTGCCAGCAGCCTTGACAGGGGCGGTGGAAACACCATATATTTT. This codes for CASSLDRGGGNTIYF. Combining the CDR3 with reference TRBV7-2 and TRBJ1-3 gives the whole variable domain GAGVSQSPSNKVTEKGKDVELRCDPISGHTALYWYRQSLGQGLEFLIYFQGNSAPDKSGLPSDRFSAERTGGSVSTLTIQRTQQEDSAVYLCASSLDRGGGNTIYFGEGSWLTVV.

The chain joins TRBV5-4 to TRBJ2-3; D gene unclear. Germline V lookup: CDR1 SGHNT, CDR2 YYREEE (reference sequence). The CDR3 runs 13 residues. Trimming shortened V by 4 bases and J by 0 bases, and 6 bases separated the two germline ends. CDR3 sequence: CASSPPSTDTQYF. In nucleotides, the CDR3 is TGTGCCAGCAGCCCTCCCAGCACAGATACGCAGTATTTT.

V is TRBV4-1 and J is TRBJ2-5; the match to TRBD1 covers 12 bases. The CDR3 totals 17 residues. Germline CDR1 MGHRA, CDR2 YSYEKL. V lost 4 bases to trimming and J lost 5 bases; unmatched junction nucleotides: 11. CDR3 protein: CASSRTPGTGGLETQYF. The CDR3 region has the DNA TGCGCCAGCAGCCGGACCCCCGGGACAGGGGGCTTGGAGACCCAGTACTTC.

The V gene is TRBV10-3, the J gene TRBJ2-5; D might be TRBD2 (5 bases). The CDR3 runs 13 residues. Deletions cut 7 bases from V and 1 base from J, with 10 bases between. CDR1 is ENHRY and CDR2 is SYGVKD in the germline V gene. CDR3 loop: CAITAGPQETQYF. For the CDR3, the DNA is TGTGCCATCACGGCGGGCCCCCAAGAGACCCAGTACTTC.

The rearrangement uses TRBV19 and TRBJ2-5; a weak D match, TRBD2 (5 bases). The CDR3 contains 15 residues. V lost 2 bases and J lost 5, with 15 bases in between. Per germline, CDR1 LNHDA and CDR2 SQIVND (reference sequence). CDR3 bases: TGTGCCAGTAGTATACGGCCTGGAGGCTTTGAGACCCAGTACTTC. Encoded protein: CASSIRPGGFETQYF.

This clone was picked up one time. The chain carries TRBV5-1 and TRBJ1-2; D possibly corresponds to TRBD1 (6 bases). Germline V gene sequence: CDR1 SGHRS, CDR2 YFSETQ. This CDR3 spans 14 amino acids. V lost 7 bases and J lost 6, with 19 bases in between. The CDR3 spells CASALNTGSDGYTF. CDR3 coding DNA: TGCGCCAGCGCCTTAAATACAGGGTCCGATGGCTACACCTTC. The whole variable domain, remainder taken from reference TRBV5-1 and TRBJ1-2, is KAGVTQTPRYLIKTRGQQVTLSCSPISGHRSVSWYQQTPGQGLQFLFEYFSETQRNKGNFPGRFSGRQFSNSRSEMNVSTLELGDSALYLCASALNTGSDGYTFGSGTRLTVV.

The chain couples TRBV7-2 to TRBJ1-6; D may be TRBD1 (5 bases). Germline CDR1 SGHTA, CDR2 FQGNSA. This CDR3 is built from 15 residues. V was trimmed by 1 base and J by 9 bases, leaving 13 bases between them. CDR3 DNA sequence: TGTGCCAGCAGCTTAGACACAGGTCTAGGTTCACCCCTCCACTTT. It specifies CASSLDTGLGSPLHF. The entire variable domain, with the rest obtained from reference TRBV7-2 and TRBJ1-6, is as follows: GAGVSQSPSNKVTEKGKDVELRCDPISGHTALYWYRQSLGQGLEFLIYFQGNSAPDKSGLPSDRFSAERTGGSVSTLTIQRTQQEDSAVYLCASSLDTGLGSPLHFGNGTRLTVT.

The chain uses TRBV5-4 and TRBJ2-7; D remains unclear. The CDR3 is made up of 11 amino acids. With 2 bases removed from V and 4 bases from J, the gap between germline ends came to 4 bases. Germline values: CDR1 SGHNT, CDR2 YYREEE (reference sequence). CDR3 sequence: CASSFGYEQYF. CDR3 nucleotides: TGTGCCAGCAGCTTCGGGTACGAGCAGTACTTC.

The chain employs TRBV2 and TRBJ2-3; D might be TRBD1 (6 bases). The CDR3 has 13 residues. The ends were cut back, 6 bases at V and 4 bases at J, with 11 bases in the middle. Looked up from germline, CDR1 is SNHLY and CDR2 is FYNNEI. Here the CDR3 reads CASRGTYSDTQYF. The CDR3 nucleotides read TGTGCCAGCAGGGGGACATACTCAGATACGCAGTATTTT.

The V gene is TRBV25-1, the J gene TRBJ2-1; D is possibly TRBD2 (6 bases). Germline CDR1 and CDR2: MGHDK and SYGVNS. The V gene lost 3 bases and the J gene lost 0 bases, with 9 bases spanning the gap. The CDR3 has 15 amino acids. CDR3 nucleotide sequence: TGTGCCAGCAGTGACGGCGGGGCCTCCTACAATGAGCAGTTCTTC. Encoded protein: CASSDGGASYNEQFF.

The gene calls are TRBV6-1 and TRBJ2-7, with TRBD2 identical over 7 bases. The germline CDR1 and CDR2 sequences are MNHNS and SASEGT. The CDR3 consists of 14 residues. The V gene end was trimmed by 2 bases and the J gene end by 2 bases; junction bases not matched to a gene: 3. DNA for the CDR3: TGTGCCAGCAGTGAAAGGGAGGGAACCTACGAGCAGTACGTC. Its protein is CASSEREGTYEQYV.

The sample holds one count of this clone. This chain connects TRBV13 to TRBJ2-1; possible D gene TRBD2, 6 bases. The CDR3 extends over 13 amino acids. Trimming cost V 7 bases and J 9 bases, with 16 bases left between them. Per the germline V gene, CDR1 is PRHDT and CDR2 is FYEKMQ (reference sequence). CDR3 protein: CASTDLKGGEQFF. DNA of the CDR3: TGTGCCAGCACCGATCTGAAGGGAGGTGAGCAGTTCTTC.

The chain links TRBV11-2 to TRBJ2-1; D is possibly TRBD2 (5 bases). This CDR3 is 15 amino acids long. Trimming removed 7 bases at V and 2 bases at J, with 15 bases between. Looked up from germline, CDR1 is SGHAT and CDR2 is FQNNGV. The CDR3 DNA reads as TGTGCCAGCACCCCAGACGCGGAGGCCTACAATGAGCAGTTCTTC. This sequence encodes CASTPDAEAYNEQFF.

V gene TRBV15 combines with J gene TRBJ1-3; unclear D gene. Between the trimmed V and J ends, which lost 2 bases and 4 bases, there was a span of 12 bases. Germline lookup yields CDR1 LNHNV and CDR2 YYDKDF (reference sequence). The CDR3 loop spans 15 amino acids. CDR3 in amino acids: CATSRSLAVGNTIYF. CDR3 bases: TGTGCCACCAGCAGAAGTCTGGCGGTAGGAAACACCATATATTTT.